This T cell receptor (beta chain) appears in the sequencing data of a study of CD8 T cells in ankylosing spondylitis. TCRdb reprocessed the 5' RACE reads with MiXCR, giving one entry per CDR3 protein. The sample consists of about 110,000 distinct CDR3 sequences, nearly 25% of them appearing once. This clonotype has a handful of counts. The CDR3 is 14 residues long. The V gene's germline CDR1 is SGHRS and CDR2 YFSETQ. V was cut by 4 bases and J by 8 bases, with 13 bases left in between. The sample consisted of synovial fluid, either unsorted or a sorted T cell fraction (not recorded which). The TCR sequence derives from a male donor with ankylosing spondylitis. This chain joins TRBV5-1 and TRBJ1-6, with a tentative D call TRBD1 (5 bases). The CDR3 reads CASSRRERDSPLHF. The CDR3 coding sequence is TGCGCCAGCAGCCGCAGGGAGCGGGATTCACCCCTCCACTTT.